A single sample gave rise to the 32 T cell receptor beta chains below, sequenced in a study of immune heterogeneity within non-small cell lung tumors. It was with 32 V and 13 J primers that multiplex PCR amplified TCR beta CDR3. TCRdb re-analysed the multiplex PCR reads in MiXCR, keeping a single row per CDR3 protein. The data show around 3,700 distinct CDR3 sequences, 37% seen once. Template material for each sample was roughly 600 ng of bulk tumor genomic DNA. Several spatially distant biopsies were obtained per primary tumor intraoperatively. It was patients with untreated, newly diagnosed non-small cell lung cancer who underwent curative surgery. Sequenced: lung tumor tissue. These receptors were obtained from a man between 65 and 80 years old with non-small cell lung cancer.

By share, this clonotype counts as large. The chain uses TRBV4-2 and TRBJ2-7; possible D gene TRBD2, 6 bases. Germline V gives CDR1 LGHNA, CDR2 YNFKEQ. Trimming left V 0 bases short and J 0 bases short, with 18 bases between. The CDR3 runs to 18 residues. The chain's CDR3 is CASSQEWSRDFSSYEQYF. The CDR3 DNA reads TGTGCCAGCAGCCAAGAGTGGAGTCGGGACTTTAGCTCCTACGAGCAGTACTTC.

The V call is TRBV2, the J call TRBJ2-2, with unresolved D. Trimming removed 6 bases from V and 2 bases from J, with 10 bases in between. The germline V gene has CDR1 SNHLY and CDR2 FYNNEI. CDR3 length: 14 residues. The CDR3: CASRVGTNTGELFF. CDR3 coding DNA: TGTGCCAGCAGAGTCGGAACAAACACCGGGGAGCTGTTTTTT.

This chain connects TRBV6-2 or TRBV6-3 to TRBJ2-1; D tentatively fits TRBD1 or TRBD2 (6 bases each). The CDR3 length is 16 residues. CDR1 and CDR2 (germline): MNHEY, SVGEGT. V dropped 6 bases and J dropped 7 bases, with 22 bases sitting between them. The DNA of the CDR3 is TGTGCCAGCAGCCCGATGGGGGGCGGGCTGATTAATGAGCAGTTCTTC. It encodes CASSPMGGGLINEQFF.

The DNA for the CDR3 is TGTGCCAGCAGACGGGACAGAAGAACGAACACTGAAGCTTTCTTT. Translation: CASRRDRRTNTEAFF. The genes are TRBV7-9 and TRBJ1-1, with TRBD1 identical over 7 bases. The germline gives CDR1 SEHNR, CDR2 FQNEAQ (reference sequence). V dropped 6 bases and J dropped 1; count of bases not matched to a gene: 8. This CDR3 is built from 15 residues. The full variable domain, its missing parts supplied by reference TRBV7-9 and TRBJ1-1, is DTGVSQNPRHKITKRGQNVTFRCDPISEHNRLYWYRQTLGQGPEFLTYFQNEAQLEKSRLLSDRFSAERPKGSFSTLEIQRTEQGDSAMYLCASRRDRRTNTEAFFGQGTRLTVV.

The CDR3 DNA sequence: TGTGCCAGCAGCAGAGGGTCGGGCAATCAGCCCCAGCATTTT. Its protein is CASSRGSGNQPQHF. The gene calls are TRBV3-1 and TRBJ1-5; the D is unclear. Germline V gene lookup returns CDR1 LGHDT and CDR2 YNNKEL (reference sequence). V shed 5 bases and J shed 2 bases, with 10 bases lying between them. CDR3 size: 14 residues.

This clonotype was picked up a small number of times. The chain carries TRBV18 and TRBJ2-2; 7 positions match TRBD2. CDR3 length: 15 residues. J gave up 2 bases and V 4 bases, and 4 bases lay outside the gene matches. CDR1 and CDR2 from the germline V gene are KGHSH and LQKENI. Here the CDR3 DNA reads TGTGCCAGCTCACACACGGGACTAAACACCGGGGAGCTGTTTTTT. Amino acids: CASSHTGLNTGELFF.

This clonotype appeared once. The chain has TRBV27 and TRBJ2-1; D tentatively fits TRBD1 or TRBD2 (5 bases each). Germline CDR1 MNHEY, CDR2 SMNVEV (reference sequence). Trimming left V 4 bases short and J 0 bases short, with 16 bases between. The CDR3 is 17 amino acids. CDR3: CASSSGAGPSSYNEQFF. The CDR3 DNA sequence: TGTGCCAGCAGTTCTGGGGCGGGCCCGAGCTCCTACAATGAGCAGTTCTTC.

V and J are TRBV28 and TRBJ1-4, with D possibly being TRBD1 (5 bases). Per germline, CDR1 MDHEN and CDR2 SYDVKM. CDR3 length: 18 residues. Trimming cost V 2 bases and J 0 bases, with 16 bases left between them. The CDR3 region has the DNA TGTGCCAGCAGTTTACATATGCGCGGGGCAGCAACTAATGAAAAACTGTTTTTT. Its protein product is CASSLHMRGAATNEKLFF. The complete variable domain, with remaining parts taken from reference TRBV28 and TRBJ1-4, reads DVKVTQSSRYLVKRTGEKVFLECVQDMDHENMFWYRQDPGLGLRLIYFSYDVKMKEKGDIPEGYSVSREKKERFSLILESASTNQTSMYLCASSLHMRGAATNEKLFFGSGTQLSVL.

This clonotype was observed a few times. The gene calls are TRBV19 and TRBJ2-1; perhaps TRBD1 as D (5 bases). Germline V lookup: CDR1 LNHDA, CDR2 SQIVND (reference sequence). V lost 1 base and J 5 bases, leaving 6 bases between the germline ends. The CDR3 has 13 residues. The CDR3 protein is CASSIGGHNEQFF. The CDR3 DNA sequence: TGTGCCAGTAGTATAGGGGGCCACAATGAGCAGTTCTTC.

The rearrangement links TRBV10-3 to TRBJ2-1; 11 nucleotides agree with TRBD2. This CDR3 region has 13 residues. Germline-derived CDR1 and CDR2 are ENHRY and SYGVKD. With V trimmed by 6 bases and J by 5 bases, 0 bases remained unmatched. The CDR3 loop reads CAIRGLADNEQFF. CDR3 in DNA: TGTGCCATCAGGGGACTAGCGGACAATGAGCAGTTCTTC.

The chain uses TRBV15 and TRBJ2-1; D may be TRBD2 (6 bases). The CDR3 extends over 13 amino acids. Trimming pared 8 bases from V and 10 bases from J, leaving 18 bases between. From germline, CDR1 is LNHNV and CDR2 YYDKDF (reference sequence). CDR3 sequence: CATSRLVVGEQFF. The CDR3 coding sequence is TGTGCCACCTCCAGACTAGTAGTAGGCGAGCAGTTCTTC. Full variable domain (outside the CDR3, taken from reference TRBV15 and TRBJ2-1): DAMVIQNPRYQVTQFGKPVTLSCSQTLNHNVMYWYQQKSSQAPKLLFHYYDKDFNNEADTPDNFQSRRPNTSFCFLDIRSPGLGDTAMYLCATSRLVVGEQFFGPGTRLTVL.

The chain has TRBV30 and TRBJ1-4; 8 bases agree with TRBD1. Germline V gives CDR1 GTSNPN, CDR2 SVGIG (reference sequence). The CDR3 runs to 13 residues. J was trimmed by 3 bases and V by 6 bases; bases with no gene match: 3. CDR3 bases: TGTGCCTGTACCAGGGGGCCTAATGAAAAACTGTTTTTT. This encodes CACTRGPNEKLFF.

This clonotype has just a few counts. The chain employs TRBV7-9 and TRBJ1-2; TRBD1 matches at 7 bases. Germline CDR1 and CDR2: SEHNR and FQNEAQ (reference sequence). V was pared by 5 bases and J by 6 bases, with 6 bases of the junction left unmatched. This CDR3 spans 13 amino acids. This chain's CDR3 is CASSDGTADGYTF. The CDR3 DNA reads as TGTGCCAGCAGCGACGGGACAGCAGATGGCTACACCTTC.

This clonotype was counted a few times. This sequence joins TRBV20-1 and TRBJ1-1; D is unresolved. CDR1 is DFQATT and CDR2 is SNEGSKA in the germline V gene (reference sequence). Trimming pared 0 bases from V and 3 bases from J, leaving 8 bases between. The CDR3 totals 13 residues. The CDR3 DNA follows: TGCAGTGCTAGAGATCTTCCGGACACTGAAGCTTTCTTT. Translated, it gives CSARDLPDTEAFF.

CDR3 coding DNA: TGTGCCAGCAGCGTAGTCGGGAGCGACGAGCAGTACTTC. It codes for CASSVVGSDEQYF. This rearrangement joins TRBV9 to TRBJ2-7; possible D gene TRBD2, 6 bases. This CDR3 is built from 13 residues. CDR1 SGDLS and CDR2 YYNGEE come from the germline V gene. Trimming removed 0 bases at V and 5 bases at J, with 9 bases between.

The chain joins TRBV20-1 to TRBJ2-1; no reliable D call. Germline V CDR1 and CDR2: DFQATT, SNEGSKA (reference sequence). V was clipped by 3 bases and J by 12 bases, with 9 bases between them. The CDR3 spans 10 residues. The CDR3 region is CSASGIWQFF. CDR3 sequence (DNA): TGCAGTGCTAGCGGCATTTGGCAGTTCTTC.

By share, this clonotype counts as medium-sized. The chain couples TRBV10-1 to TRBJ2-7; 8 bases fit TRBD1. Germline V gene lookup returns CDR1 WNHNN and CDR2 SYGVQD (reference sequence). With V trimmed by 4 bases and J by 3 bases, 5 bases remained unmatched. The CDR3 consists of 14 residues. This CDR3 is CASSVDRVGYEQYF. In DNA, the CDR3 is TGCGCCAGCAGTGTGGACAGGGTAGGCTACGAGCAGTACTTC.

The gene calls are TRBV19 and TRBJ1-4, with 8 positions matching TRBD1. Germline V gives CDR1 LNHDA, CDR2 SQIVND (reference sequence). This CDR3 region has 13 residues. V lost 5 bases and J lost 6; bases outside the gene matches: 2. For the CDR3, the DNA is TGTGCCAGTAGTTCGGGACAGGATGAAAAACTGTTTTTT. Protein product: CASSSGQDEKLFF.

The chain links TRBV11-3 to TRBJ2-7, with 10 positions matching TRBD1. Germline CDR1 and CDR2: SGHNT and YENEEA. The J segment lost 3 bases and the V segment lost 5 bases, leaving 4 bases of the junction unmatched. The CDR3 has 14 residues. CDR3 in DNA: TGTGCCAGCAGCCCCGGGACAGGGGACTACGAGCAGTACTTC. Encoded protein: CASSPGTGDYEQYF.

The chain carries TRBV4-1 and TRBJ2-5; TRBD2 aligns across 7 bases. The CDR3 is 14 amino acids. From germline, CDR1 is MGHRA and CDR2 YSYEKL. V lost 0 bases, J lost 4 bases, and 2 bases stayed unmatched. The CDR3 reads CASSQDPSGETQYF. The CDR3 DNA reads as TGCGCCAGCAGCCAAGACCCTAGCGGAGAGACCCAGTACTTC.

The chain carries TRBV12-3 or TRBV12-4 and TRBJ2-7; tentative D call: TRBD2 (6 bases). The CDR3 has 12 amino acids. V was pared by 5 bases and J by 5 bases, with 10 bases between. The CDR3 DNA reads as TGTGCCAGCAGTCGTGGGGGGAACGAGCAGTACTTC. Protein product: CASSRGGNEQYF.

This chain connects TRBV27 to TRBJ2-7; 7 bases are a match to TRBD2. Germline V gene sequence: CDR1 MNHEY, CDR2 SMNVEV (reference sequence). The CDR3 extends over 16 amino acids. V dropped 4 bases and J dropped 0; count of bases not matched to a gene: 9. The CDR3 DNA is TGTGCCAGCAGTTCCCGGGGGGTCCCGTCCTCCTACGAGCAGTACTTC. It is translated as CASSSRGVPSSYEQYF.

CDR3 coding DNA: TGTGCCAGCAGTCCAGGGACTAGCGGGTCACACAACAATGAGCAGTTCTTC. Protein sequence: CASSPGTSGSHNNEQFF. The V gene is TRBV28, the J gene TRBJ2-1, with 12 bases lining up with TRBD2. The junction had 10 bases not matched to a gene; V was cut back by 5 bases and J by 5 bases. The CDR3 has 17 residues. Germline V gene lookup returns CDR1 MDHEN and CDR2 SYDVKM.

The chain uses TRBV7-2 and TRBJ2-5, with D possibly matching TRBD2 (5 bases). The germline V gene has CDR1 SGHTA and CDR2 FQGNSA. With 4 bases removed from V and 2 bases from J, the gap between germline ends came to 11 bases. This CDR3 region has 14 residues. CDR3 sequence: CASSSRTEQETQYF. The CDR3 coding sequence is TGTGCCAGCAGCTCCCGGACTGAACAAGAGACCCAGTACTTC.

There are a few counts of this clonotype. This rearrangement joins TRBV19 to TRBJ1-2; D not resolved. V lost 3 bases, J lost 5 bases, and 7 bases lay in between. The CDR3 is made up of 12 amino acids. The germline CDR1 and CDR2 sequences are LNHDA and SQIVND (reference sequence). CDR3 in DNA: TGTGCCAGTAGTATCCGCGAGTATGGCTACACCTTC. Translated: CASSIREYGYTF.

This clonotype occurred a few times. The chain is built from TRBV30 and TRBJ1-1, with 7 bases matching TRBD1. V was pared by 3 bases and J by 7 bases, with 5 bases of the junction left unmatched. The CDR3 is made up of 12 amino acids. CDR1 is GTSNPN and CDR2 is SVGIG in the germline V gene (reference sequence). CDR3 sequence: CAWRRGPYEAFF. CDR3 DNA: TGTGCCTGGAGGAGGGGGCCTTATGAAGCTTTCTTT.

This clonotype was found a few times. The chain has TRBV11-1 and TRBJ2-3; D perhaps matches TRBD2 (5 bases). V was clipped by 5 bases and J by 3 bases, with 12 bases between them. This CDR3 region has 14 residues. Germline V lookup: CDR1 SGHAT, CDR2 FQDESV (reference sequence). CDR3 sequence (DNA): TGTGCCAGCAGCGGGAGAGGAGGTACAGATACGCAGTATTTT. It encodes CASSGRGGTDTQYF.

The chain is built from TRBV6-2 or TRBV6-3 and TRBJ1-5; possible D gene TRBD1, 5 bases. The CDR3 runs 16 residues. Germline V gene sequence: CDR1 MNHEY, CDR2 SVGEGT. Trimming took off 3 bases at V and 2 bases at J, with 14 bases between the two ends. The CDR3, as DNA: TGTGCCAGCAGTTATAGGGGCGCCGGAGGCAATCAGCCCCAGCATTTT. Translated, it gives CASSYRGAGGNQPQHF.

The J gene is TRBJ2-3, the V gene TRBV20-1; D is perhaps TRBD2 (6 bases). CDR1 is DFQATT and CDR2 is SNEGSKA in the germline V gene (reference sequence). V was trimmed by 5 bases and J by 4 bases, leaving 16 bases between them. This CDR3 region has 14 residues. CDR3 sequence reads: CSAPFRRDPDTQYF. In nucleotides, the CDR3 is TGCAGTGCTCCCTTTAGGCGGGATCCAGATACGCAGTATTTT.

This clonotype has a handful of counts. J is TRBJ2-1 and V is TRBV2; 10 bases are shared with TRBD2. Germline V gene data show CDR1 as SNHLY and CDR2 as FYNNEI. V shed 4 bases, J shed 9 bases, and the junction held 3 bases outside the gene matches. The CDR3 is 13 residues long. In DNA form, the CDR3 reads TGTGCCAGCAGTGTAGCGGGAGGTGGTGAGCAGTTCTTC. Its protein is CASSVAGGGEQFF. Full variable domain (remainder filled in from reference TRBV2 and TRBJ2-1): EPEVTQTPSHQVTQMGQEVILRCVPISNHLYFYWYRQILGQKVEFLVSFYNNEISEKSEIFDDQFSVERPDGSNFTLKIRSTKLEDSAMYFCASSVAGGGEQFFGPGTRLTVL.

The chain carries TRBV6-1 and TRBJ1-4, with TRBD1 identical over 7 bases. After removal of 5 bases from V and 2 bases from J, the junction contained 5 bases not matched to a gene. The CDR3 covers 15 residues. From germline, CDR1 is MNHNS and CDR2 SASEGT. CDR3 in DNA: TGTGCCAGCAGTCTCACAGGGGCGACTAATGAAAAACTGTTTTTT. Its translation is CASSLTGATNEKLFF.

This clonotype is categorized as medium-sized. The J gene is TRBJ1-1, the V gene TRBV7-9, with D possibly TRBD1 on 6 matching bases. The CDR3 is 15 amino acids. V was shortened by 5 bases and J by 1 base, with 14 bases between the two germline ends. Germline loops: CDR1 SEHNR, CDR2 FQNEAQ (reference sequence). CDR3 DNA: TGTGCCAGCAGCGACCGGGACAACCCGAACACTGAAGCTTTCTTT. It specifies CASSDRDNPNTEAFF.